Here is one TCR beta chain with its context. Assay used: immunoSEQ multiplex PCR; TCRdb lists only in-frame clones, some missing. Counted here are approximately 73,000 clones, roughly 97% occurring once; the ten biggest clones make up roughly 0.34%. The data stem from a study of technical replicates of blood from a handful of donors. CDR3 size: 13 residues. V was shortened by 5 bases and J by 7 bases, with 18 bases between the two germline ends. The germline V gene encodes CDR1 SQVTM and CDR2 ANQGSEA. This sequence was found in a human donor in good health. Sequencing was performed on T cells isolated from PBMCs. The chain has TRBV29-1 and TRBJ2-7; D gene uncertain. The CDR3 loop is CSVIVSSGWEQYF. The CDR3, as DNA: TGCAGCGTTATAGTCTCCTCGGGTTGGGAGCAGTACTTC.